The T cell receptor beta chain described here comes from a study of OX40 agonist ivuxolimab in advanced cancers. Trimming stripped 1 base from V and 9 bases from J, with 19 bases between. The CDR3 is made up of 15 amino acids. CDR1 is LGHNA, CDR2 YNFKEQ, per germline. Some clones are missing from TCRdb's copy, which holds only in-frame ones; the method was immunoSEQ multiplex PCR. The table shows tens of thousands of clones, with around 90% occurring only once. The receptor was isolated from an adult with an advanced solid tumor such as melanoma, head and neck, liver or kidney cancer. The sample consisted of CD4+ or CD8+ T cells sorted from blood, taken in a trial of the OX40 agonist ivuxolimab. The chain carries TRBV4-2 and TRBJ2-7; a possible D gene is TRBD2 (6 bases). Here the CDR3 reads CASSQGLVGVTWQYF. CDR3 nucleotide sequence: TGTGCCAGCAGCCAAGGACTAGTGGGGGTTACGTGGCAGTACTTC.